The TCR beta chain under discussion was sequenced for a study of T cell repertoires in cytomegalovirus infection. V was trimmed by 0 bases and J by 0 bases, leaving 9 bases between them. The CDR3 has 16 amino acids. Looked up from germline, CDR1 is MNHEY and CDR2 is SVGAGI. TCRdb ran MiXCR on the reads and lists one entry per CDR3 protein. This sample has around 530,000 distinct CDR3 sequences, with 16% found just once. This clonotype was picked up many times. This TCR derives from a human donor in good health (CMV status not recorded). Some clones in this sample may be carry-over from other donors' samples. Sequencing input: CD8+ T cells from PBMCs. V gene TRBV6-5 combines with J gene TRBJ2-1; D uncertain. The CDR3: CASSYSRQSSYNEQFF. As DNA, the CDR3 is TGTGCCAGCAGTTACTCGAGACAAAGCTCCTACAATGAGCAGTTCTTC.